The 4 T cell receptor beta chains given below trace back to one sample, sequenced in a study of shared T cell receptors in the human thymus. Profiled with immunoSEQ multiplex PCR; TCRdb holds only in-frame clones, not every one. The sample has about 400,000 clones, more than 85% seen once; the top ten hold roughly 0.021%. Sequencing was done on a sample of thymocytes. Receptors originate from a human donor.

The chain couples TRBV14 to TRBJ2-5, with 13 bases lining up with TRBD2. J lost 2 bases, V lost 4 bases, and 16 bases had no gene match. CDR3 size: 20 residues. The V gene's germline CDR1 is SGHDN and CDR2 FVKESK. The CDR3 loop is CASSRGFGPTSGRTQETQYF. The DNA of the CDR3 is TGTGCCAGCAGCCGGGGTTTCGGGCCGACTAGCGGGAGGACACAAGAGACCCAGTACTTC.

This chain links TRBV27 with TRBJ1-6; TRBD1 is a possible D gene (6 bases). The CDR3 consists of 13 residues. Trimming removed 1 base from V and 11 bases from J, with 9 bases in between. The germline V gene has CDR1 MNHEY and CDR2 SMNVEV (reference sequence). CDR3: CASSLFGGPPLHF. The DNA of the CDR3 is TGTGCCAGCAGTTTATTCGGGGGGCCACCCCTCCACTTT.

This clone occurred once. V and J are TRBV9 and TRBJ2-2; 11 bases are shared with TRBD2. This CDR3 region has 16 residues. The trim removed 3 bases at V and 4 bases at J, leaving 5 bases unmatched. The germline CDR1 and CDR2 sequences are SGDLS and YYNGEE. CDR3 residues: CASSATSGRFTGELFF. The CDR3 DNA sequence: TGTGCCAGCAGCGCCACTAGCGGGAGATTCACCGGGGAGCTGTTTTTT.

The chain joins TRBV6-5 to TRBJ1-1; a weak D match, TRBD1 (6 bases). The CDR3 sequence is 15 residues long. The germline V gene encodes CDR1 MNHEY and CDR2 SVGAGI. V shed 2 bases and J shed 7 bases, with 17 bases lying between them. This CDR3 reads CASSYARGGAVEAFF. The CDR3 DNA sequence: TGTGCCAGCAGTTACGCCCGAGGGGGGGCGGTTGAAGCTTTCTTT.